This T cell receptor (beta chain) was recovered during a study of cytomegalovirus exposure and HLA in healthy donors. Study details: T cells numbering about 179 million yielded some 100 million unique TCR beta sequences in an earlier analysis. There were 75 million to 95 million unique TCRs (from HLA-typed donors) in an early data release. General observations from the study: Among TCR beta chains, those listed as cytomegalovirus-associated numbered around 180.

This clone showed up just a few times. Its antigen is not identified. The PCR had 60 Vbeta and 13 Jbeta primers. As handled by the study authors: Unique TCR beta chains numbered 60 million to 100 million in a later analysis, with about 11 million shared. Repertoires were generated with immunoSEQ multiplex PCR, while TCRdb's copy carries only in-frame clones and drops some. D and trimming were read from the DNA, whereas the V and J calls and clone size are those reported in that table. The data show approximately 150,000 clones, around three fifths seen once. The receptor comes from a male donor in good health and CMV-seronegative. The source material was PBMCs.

CDR3 bases: TGTGCCAGCTCACCCAGGAGGGGTGCGGAGAACACTGAAGCTTTCTTT. This gives the protein CASSPRRGAENTEAFF. The chain employs TRBV18 and TRBJ1-1; possibly TRBD1 for D (5 bases). Trimming removed 3 bases from V and 1 base from J, with 15 bases in between. The CDR3 is made up of 16 amino acids. The germline V gene encodes CDR1 KGHSH and CDR2 LQKENI.